This T cell receptor beta chain was observed in a study of T cells in narcolepsy. Background on the study: Donors had narcolepsy type 1 or type 2, or were healthy controls. Overall study findings and caveats: In some patient and control memory CD4+ samples, autoreactive clones were absent. Autoreactive HCRT-specific and TRIB2-specific clonotypes were marked in same-patient CSF-versus-blood CD4+ comparisons. Healthy controls reportedly lacked the autoreactive clonotypes serially found in patients' blood.

The germline CDR1 and CDR2 sequences are SGHNT and YYREEE (reference sequence). The CDR3 extends over 14 amino acids. V was cut by 0 bases and J by 6 bases, with 13 bases left in between. Libraries were prepared by immunoSEQ multiplex PCR; TCRdb keeps only in-frame clonotypes and omits some of them. The data contain 25,000 to 35,000 clones, under 85% of them singletons. About this clone itself: Antigen: not known.

The specimen was CD45RA- memory CD4+ T cells from PBMCs. The chain has TRBV5-4 and TRBJ2-7; tentative D call: TRBD1 (5 bases). This clonotype was sampled from a human donor with narcolepsy. The CDR3 nucleotides are TGTGCCAGCAGCTTGGTACTTCAGGGCCCCGAGCAGTACTTC. Its translation: CASSLVLQGPEQYF.